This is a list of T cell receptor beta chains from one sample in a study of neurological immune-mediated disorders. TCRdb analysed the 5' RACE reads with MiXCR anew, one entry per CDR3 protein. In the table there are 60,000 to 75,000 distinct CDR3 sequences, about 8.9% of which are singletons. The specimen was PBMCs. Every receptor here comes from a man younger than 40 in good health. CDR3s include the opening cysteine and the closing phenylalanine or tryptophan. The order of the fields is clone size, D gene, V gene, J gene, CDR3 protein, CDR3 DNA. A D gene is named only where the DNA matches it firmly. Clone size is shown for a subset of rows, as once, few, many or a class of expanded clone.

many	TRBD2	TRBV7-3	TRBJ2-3	CASSAHLTSNDTQYF	TGTGCCAGCAGCGCCCACTTGACTAGCAACGATACGCAGTATTTT
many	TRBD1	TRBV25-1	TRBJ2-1	CASSARTGADNEQFF	TGTGCCAGCAGTGCCAGGACAGGGGCTGACAATGAGCAGTTCTTC
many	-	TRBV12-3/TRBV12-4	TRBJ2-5	CASRRIRGRWETQYF	TGTGCCAGCAGACGAATCAGGGGTAGATGGGAGACCCAGTACTTC
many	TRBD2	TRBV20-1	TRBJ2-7	CSAYLASGSASSYEQYF	TGCAGTGCTTATCTTGCTAGCGGGAGTGCCAGCTCCTACGAGCAGTACTTC
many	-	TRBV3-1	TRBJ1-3	CASSRAGGIIGNTIYF	TGTGCCAGCAGCAGGGCAGGTGGAATTATAGGAAACACCATATATTTT
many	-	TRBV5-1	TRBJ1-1	CASRHMNTEAFF	TGCGCCAGCAGACATATGAACACTGAAGCTTTCTTT
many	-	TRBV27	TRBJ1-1	CASTRRADAKEAFF	TGTGCCAGCACCCGCCGGGCAGACGCCAAAGAAGCTTTCTTT
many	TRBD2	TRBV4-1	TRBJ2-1	CASSHREGAGEFYNEQFF	TGCGCCAGCAGCCACCGAGAGGGAGCGGGAGAGTTCTACAATGAGCAGTTCTTC
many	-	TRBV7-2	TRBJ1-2	CASSLTGFPGYTF	TGTGCCAGCAGCTTAACAGGGTTTCCTGGCTACACCTTC
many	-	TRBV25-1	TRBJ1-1	CASSGAGGYTEAFF	TGTGCCAGCAGTGGTGCCGGGGGTTACACTGAAGCTTTCTTT
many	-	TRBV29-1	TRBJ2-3	CSITQGTPSTDTQYF	TGCAGCATCACACAGGGGACTCCTAGCACAGATACGCAGTATTTT
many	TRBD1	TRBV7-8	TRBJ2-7	CASSRNTGVEQYF	TGTGCCAGCAGCAGAAATACAGGGGTTGAGCAGTACTTC
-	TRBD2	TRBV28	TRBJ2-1	CASRNLAGGGYNEQFF	TGTGCCAGCAGAAATCTAGCGGGAGGGGGCTACAATGAGCAGTTCTTC
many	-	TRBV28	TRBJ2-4	CASSLPQSSAKNIQYF	TGTGCCAGCAGTTTACCCCAGTCATCGGCCAAAAACATTCAGTACTTC
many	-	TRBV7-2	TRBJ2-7	CASSLEAPTPYEQYF	TGTGCCAGCAGCCTCGAGGCCCCCACACCCTACGAGCAGTACTTC
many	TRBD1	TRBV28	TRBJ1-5	CATLIGTGPVQPQHF	TGTGCCACCCTGATCGGGACAGGGCCAGTACAGCCCCAGCATTTT
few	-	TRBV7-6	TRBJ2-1	CASSLGGTEQFF	TGTGCCAGCAGCTTAGGGGGTACAGAGCAGTTCTTC
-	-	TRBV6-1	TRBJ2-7	CASSEAGDTYEQYF	TGTGCCAGCAGTGAAGCGGGGGACACCTACGAGCAGTACTTC
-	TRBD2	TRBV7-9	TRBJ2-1	CASSSHLELAGGKNEQFF	TGTGCCAGCAGCTCGCATTTGGAGCTAGCGGGAGGGAAAAATGAGCAGTTCTTC
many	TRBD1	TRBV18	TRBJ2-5	CASSAGQGETQYF	TGTGCCAGCTCAGCGGGACAGGGAGAGACCCAGTACTTC
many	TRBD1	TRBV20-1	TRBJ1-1	CSAPGTGSGAFF	TGCAGTGCCCCAGGGACAGGCTCTGGAGCTTTCTTT
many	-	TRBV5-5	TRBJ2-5	CASSPQTETQYF	TGTGCCAGCAGCCCCCAGACGGAGACCCAGTACTTC
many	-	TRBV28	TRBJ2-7	CASSLAPAGPYEQYF	TGTGCCAGCAGTTTAGCCCCCGCCGGCCCCTACGAGCAGTACTTC
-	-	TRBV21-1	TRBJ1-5	CASRKGGGLVQPQHF	TGTGCCAGCAGAAAGGGGGGGGGGCTGGTTCAGCCCCAGCATTTT
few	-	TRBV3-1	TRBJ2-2	CASSPPTGHFTGELFF	TGTGCCAGCAGCCCCCCAACGGGACACTTCACCGGGGAGCTGTTTTTT
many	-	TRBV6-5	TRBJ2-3	CASKLSPNTDTQYF	TGTGCCAGCAAGCTCTCCCCCAACACAGATACGCAGTATTTT
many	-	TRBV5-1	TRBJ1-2	CASSPDLGGYGYTF	TGCGCCAGCAGCCCGGACCTCGGGGGGTATGGCTACACCTTC
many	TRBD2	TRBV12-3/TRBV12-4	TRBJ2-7	CASSLEGLAGGYEQYF	TGTGCCAGCAGTTTAGAGGGACTAGCGGGGGGCTACGAGCAGTACTTC
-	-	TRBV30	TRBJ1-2	CAWNEQGGYGYTF	TGTGCCTGGAACGAACAGGGAGGCTATGGCTACACCTTC
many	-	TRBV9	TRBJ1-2	CASSGSGGHDYGYTF	TGTGCCAGCAGCGGGTCCGGGGGACATGACTATGGCTACACCTTC
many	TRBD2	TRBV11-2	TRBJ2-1	CASSLESQGLAGVNEQFF	TGTGCCAGCAGCTTAGAATCCCAGGGGCTAGCGGGGGTCAATGAGCAGTTCTTC